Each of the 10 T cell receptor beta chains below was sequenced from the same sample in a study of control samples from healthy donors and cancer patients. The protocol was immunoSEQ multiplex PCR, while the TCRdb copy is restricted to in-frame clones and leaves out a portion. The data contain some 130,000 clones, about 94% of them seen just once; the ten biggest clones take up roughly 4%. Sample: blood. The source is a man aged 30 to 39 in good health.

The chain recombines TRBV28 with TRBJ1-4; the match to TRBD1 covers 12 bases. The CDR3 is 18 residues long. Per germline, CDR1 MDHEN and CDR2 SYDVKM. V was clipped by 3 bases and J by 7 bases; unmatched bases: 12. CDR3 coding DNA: TGTGCCAGCAGTTTTTCCGGGACAGGGGGCCAGGAGGGTGAAAAACTGTTTTTT. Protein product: CASSFSGTGGQEGEKLFF.

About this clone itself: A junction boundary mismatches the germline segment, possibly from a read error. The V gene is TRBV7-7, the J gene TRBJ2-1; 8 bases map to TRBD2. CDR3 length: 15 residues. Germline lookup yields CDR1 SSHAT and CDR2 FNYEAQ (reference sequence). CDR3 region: CASSLGASGWDEQFF. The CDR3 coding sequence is TGTGCTAGCAGCTTAGGAGCTAGCGGGTGGGATGAGCAGTTCTTC.

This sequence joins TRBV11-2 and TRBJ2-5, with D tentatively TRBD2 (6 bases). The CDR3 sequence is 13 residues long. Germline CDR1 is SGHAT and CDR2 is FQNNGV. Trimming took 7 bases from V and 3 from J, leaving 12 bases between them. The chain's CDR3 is CASIRDSEETQYF. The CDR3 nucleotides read TGTGCCAGCATTCGGGACTCAGAAGAGACCCAGTACTTC.

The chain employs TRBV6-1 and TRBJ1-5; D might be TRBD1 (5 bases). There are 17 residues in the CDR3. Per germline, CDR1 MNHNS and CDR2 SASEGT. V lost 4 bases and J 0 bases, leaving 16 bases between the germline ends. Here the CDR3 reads CASSGTMGPYSNQPQHF. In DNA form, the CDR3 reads TGTGCCAGCAGTGGGACAATGGGCCCTTATAGCAATCAGCCCCAGCATTTT.

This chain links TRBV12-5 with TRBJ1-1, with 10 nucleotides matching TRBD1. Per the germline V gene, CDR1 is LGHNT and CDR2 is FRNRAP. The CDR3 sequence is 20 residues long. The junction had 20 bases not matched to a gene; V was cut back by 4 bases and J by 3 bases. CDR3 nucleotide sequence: TGTGCTAGTGGTTCCCAGACAGGGGGCACTACCCGCCGGGTCGACACTGAAGCTTTCTTT. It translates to CASGSQTGGTTRRVDTEAFF.

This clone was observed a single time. CDR3: CASSPRRGMPYEQYF. CDR3 bases: TGTGCCAGCAGCCCCCGGAGAGGGATGCCCTACGAGCAGTACTTC. The chain recombines TRBV7-8 with TRBJ2-7, with D perhaps matching TRBD2 (5 bases). Germline V gene data show CDR1 as SGHVS and CDR2 as FQNEAQ. V lost 5 bases to trimming and J lost 2 bases, with 16 bases between them. The CDR3 has 15 residues.

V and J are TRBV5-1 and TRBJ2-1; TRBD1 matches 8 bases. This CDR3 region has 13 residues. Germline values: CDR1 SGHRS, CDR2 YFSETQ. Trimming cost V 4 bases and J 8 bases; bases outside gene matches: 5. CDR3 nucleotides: TGCGCCAGCAGCCATGCGGACAGGGATGAGCAGTTCTTC. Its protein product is CASSHADRDEQFF.

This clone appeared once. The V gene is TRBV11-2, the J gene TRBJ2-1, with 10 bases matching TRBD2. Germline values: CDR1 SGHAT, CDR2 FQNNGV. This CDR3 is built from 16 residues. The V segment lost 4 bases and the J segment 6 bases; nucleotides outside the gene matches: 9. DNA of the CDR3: TGTGCCAGCAGCTGGTCAAGCGGGGGGGTTTTCAATGAGCAGTTCTTC. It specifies CASSWSSGGVFNEQFF. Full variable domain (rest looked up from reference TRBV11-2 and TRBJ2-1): EAGVAQSPRYKIIEKRQSVAFWCNPISGHATLYWYQQILGQGPKLLIQFQNNGVVDDSQLPKDRFSAERLKGVDSTLKIQPAKLEDSAVYLCASSWSSGGVFNEQFFGPGTRLTVL.

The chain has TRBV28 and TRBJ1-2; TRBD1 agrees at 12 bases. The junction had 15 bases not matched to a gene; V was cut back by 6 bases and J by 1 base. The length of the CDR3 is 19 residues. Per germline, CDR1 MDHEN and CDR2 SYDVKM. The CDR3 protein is CASRRLLGTGGGGNYGYTF. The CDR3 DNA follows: TGTGCCAGCAGACGTCTCCTCGGGACAGGGGGCGGTGGTAACTATGGCTACACCTTC.

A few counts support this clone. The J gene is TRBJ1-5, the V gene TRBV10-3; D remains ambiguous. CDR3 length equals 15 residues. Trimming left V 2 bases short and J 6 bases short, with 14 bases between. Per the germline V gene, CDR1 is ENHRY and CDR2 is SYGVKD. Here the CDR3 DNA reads TGTGCCATCAGTGAGCTTAAGGGAGGGTTTCAGCCCCAGCATTTT. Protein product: CAISELKGGFQPQHF.